This T cell receptor beta chain was found in a study of T cell responses to AZD1222 COVID-19 vaccine. Second-dose intervals near 4 or 12 weeks were combined. Germline V gene lookup returns CDR1 LNHNV and CDR2 YYDKDF (reference sequence). V lost 7 bases to trimming and J lost 3 bases, with 15 bases between them. CDR3 length: 15 amino acids. Measured with immunoSEQ multiplex PCR; TCRdb has only the in-frame clones, and not every one. The repertoire includes around 140,000 clones, about 90% of them detected once, and roughly 10% sits in the top ten. V is TRBV15 and J is TRBJ2-2, with D perhaps matching TRBD1 (6 bases). The TCR was taken from an adult who received the AZD1222 COVID-19 vaccine. The sequencing used peripheral blood, collected 28 days after the second AZD1222 dose. CDR3 residues: CATNTGHGDTGELFF. DNA for the CDR3: TGTGCCACCAACACAGGGCATGGTGACACCGGGGAGCTGTTTTTT.